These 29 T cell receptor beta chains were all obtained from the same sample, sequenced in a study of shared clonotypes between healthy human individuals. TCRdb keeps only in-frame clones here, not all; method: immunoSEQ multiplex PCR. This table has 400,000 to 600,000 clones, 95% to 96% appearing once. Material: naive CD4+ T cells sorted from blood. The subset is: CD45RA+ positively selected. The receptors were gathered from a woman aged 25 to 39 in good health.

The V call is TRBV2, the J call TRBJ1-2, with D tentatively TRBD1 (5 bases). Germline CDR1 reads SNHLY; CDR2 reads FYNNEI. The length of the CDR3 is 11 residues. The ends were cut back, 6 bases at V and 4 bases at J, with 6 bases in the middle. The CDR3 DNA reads TGTGCCAGCAGGACAGTCTATGGCTACACCTTC. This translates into CASRTVYGYTF.

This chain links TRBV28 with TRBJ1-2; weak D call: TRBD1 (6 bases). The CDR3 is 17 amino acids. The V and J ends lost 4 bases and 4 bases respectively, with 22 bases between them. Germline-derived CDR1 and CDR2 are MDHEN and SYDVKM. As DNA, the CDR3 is TGTGCCAGCAGTTCCCCGGGACAAAGAAAAAGCAGCTATGGCTACACCTTC. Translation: CASSSPGQRKSSYGYTF.

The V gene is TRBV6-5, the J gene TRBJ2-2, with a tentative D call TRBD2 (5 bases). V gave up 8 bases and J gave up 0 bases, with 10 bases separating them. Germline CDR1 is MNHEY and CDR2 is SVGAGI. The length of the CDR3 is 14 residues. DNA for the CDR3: TGTGCCAGCTTGACTAACACGAACACCGGGGAGCTGTTTTTT. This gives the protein CASLTNTNTGELFF.

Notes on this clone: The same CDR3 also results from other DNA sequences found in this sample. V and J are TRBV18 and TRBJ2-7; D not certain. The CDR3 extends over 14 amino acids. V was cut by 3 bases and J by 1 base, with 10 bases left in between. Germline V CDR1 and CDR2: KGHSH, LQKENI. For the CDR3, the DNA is TGTGCCAGCTCACCTGACTCAATTTCCTACGAGCAGTACTTC. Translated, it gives CASSPDSISYEQYF.

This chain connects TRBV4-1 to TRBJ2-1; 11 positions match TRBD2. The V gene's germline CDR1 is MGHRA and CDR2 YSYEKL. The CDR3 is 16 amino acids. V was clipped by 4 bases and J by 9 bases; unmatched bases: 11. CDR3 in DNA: TGCGCCAGCAGCCGGGAGACTAGCGGGATTTTCGGTGAGCAGTTCTTC. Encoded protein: CASSRETSGIFGEQFF.

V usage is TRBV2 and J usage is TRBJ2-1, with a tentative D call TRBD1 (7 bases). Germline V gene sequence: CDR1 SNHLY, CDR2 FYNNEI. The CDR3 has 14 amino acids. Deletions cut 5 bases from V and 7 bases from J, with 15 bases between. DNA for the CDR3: TGTGCCAGCAGTATGGAGGGGGCTTGGAATGAGCAGTTCTTC. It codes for CASSMEGAWNEQFF.

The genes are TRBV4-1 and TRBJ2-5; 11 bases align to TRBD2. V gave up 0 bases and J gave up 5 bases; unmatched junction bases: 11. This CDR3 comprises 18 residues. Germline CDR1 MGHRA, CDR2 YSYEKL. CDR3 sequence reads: CASSQDSDSGRAWETQYF. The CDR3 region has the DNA TGCGCCAGCAGCCAAGATTCCGATAGCGGGAGGGCGTGGGAGACCCAGTACTTC.

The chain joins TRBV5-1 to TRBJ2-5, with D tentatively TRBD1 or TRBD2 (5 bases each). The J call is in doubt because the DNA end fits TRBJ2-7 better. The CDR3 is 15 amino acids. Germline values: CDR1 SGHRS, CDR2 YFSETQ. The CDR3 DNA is TGCGCCAGCAGCTCGCACGGGACGGGAAACTACGAGCAGTACTTC. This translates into CASSSHGTGNYEQYF.

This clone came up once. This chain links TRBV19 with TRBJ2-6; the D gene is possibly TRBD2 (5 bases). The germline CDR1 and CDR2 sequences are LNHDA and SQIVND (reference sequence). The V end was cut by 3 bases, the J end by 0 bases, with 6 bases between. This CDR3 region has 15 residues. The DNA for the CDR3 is TGTGCCAGTAGTATTGGGAGCTCTGGGGCCAACGTCCTGACTTTC. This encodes CASSIGSSGANVLTF. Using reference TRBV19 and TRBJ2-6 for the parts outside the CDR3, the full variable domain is DGGITQSPKYLFRKEGQNVTLSCEQNLNHDAMYWYRQDPGQGLRLIYYSQIVNDFQKGDIAEGYSVSREKKESFPLTVTSAQKNPTAFYLCASSIGSSGANVLTFGAGSRLTVL.

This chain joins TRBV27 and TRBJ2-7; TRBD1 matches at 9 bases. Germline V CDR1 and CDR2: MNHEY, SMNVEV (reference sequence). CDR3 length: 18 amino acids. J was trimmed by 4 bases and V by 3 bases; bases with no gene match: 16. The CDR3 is CASSFSVTGGVKGYEQYF. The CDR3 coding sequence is TGTGCCAGCAGTTTCTCCGTAACAGGGGGCGTTAAAGGGTACGAGCAGTACTTC.

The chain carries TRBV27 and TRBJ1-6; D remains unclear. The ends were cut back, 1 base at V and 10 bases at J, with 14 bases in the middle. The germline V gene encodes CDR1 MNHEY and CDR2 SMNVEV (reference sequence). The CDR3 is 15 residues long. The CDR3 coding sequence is TGTGCCAGCAGTTTATGGGCAGCGGAGAGCTCACCCCTCCACTTT. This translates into CASSLWAAESSPLHF.

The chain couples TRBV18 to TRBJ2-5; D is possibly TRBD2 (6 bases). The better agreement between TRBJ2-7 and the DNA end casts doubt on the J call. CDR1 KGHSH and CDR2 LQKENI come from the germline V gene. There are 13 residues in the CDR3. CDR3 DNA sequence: TGTGCCAGCTCACCGACTAGCTCCTACGAGCAGTACTTC. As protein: CASSPTSSYEQYF.

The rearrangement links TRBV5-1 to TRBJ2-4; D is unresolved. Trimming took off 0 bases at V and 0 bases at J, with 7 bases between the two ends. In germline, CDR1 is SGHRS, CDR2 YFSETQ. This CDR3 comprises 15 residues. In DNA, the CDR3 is TGCGCCAGCAGCTTGGACGGAATAGCCAAAAACATTCAGTACTTC. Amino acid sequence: CASSLDGIAKNIQYF.

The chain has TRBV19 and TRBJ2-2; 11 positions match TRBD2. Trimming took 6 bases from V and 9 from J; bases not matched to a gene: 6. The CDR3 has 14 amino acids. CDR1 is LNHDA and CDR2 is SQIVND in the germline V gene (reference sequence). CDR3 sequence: CASRTSSGRRELFF. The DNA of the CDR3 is TGTGCCAGTAGAACGTCTAGCGGGAGGAGGGAGCTGTTTTTT.

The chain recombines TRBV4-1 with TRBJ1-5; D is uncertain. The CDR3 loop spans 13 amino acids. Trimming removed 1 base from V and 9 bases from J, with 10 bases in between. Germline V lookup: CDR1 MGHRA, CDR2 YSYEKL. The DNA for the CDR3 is TGCGCCAGCAGCCAAGTCTTACCCGCGCCCCAGCATTTT. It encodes CASSQVLPAPQHF.

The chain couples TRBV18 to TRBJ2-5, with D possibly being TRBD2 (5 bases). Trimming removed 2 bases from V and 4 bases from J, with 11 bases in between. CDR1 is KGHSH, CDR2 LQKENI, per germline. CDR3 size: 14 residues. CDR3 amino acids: CASSPRNAGETQYF. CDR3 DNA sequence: TGTGCCAGCTCACCAAGGAATGCGGGAGAGACCCAGTACTTC.

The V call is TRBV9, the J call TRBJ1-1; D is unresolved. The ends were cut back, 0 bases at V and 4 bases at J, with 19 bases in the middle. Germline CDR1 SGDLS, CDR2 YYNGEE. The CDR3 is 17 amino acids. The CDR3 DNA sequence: TGTGCCAGCAGCGTAGGAGCTATGGGGAGCTTGGGCACTGAAGCTTTCTTT. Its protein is CASSVGAMGSLGTEAFF.

The DNA of the CDR3 is TGTGCCAGTAGTATAGATCTCCCGAGCTCCTACGAGCAGTACTTC. As protein: CASSIDLPSSYEQYF. The V call is TRBV19, the J call TRBJ2-7; the D is unclear. The CDR3 is 15 residues long. V dropped 0 bases and J dropped 0 bases, with 9 bases sitting between them. In germline, CDR1 is LNHDA, CDR2 SQIVND (reference sequence).

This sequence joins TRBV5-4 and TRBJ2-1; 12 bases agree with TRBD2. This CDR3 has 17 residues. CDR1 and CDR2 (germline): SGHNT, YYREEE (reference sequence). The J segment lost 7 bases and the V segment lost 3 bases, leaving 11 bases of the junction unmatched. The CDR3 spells CASSSTLAGGVGNEQFF. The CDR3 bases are TGTGCCAGCAGCTCAACCCTAGCGGGGGGGGTCGGAAATGAGCAGTTCTTC.

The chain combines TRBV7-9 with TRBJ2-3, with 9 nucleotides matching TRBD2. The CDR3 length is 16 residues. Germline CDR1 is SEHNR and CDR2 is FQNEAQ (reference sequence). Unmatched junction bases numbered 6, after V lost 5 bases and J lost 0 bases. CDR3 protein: CASSPGTSGSTDTQYF. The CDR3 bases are TGTGCCAGCAGCCCTGGTACTAGCGGGAGCACAGATACGCAGTATTTT.

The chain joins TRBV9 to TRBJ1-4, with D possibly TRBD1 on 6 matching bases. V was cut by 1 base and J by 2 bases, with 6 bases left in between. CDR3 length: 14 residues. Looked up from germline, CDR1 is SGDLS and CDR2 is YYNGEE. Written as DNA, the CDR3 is TGTGCCAGCAGCGTAACAGGGACTAATGAAAAACTGTTTTTT. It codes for CASSVTGTNEKLFF.

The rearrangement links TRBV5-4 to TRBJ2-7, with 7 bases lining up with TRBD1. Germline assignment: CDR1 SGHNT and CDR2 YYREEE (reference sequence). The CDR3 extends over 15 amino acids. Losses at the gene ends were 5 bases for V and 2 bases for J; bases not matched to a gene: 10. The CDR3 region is CASSTEGARTYEQYF. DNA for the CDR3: TGTGCCAGCAGTACCGAGGGGGCCCGTACCTACGAGCAGTACTTC.

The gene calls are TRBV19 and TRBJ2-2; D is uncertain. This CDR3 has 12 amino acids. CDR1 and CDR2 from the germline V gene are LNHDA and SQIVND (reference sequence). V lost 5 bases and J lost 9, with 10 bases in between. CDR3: CASSEIGWELFF. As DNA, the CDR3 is TGTGCCAGTAGTGAGATAGGCTGGGAGCTGTTTTTT.

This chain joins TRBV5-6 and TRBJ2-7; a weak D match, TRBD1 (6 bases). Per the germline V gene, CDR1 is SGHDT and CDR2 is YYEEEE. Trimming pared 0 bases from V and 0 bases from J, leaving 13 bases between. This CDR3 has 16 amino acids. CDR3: CASSLAWGRGSYEQYF. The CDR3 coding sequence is TGTGCCAGCAGCTTGGCGTGGGGGCGCGGCTCCTACGAGCAGTACTTC.

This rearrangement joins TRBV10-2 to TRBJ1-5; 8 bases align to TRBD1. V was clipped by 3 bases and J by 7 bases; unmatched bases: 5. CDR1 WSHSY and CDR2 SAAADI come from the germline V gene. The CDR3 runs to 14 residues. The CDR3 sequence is CASSDQGASQPQHF. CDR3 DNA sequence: TGCGCCAGCAGTGATCAGGGGGCTAGCCAGCCCCAGCATTTT.

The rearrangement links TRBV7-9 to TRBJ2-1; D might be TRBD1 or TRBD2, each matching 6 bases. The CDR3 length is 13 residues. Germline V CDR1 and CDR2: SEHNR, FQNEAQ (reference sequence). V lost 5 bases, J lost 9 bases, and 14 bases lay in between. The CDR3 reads CASSIRGEGEQFF. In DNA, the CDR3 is TGTGCCAGCAGCATTAGGGGGGAAGGTGAGCAGTTCTTC.

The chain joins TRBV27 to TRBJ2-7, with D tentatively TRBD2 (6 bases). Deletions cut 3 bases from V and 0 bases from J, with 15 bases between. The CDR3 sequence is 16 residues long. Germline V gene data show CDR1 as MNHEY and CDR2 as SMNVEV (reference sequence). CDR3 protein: CASSFRGLASSYEQYF. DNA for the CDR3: TGTGCCAGCAGTTTCCGGGGACTCGCGAGCTCCTACGAGCAGTACTTC.

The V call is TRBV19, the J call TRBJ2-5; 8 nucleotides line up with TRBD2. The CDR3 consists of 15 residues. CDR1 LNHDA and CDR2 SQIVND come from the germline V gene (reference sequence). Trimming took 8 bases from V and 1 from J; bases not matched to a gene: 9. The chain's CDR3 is CASRTTSGAQETQYF. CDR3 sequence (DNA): TGTGCCAGTCGAACCACTAGCGGAGCCCAAGAGACCCAGTACTTC.

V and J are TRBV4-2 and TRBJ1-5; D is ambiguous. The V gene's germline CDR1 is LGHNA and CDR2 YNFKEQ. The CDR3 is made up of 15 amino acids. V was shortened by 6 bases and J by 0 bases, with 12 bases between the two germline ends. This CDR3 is CASRRSSYSNQPQHF. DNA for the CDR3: TGTGCCAGCAGGAGGTCAAGTTATAGCAATCAGCCCCAGCATTTT.